A single sample is the source of the 10 T cell receptor beta chains below, sequenced in a study of T cells in Graves' hyperthyroidism and ophthalmopathy. The source material, RNA transcripts, was used to amplify TCR beta CDR3 regions. A first-round RT-PCR of the TCR CDR3 used the HTBI primer set. TCRdb fed the multiplex PCR reads into MiXCR, producing one record per CDR3 protein. The sample comprises fewer than 600,000 distinct CDR3 sequences, about 14% of which are singletons, and 14% rests with the top ten. The specimen was blood. These receptors all stem from a woman aged 40 to 50 with Graves' hyperthyroidism.

The sample holds many counts of this clonotype. The chain links TRBV5-1 to TRBJ2-5, with 11 bases aligning to TRBD1. Germline V gene data show CDR1 as SGHRS and CDR2 as YFSETQ. J lost 5 bases, V lost 5 bases, and 11 bases had no gene match. The CDR3 covers 16 residues. CDR3 DNA sequence: TGCGCCAGCAGTTCCGGGACAGGGGGATTCGGGGAGACCCAGTACTTC. Translated, it gives CASSSGTGGFGETQYF.

This rearrangement joins TRBV6-1 to TRBJ2-1; 10 bases map to TRBD1. CDR1 is MNHNS, CDR2 SASEGT, per germline. The CDR3 length is 14 residues. The J segment lost 6 bases and the V segment lost 7 bases, leaving 6 bases of the junction unmatched. The CDR3 sequence is CASKTGTGVNEQFF. The CDR3 nucleotides read TGTGCCAGCAAAACCGGGACAGGGGTCAATGAGCAGTTCTTC.

The J gene is TRBJ1-4, the V gene TRBV10-3; 9 bases align to TRBD1. CDR1 is ENHRY, CDR2 SYGVKD, per germline. This CDR3 contains 14 residues. The junction had 7 bases not matched to a gene; V was cut back by 7 bases and J by 7 bases. The DNA of the CDR3 is TGTGCCATCAAGGGGGACAGGGACGGTGAAAAACTGTTTTTT. Protein: CAIKGDRDGEKLFF.

This clonotype was recorded once. V usage is TRBV5-1 and J usage is TRBJ2-5, with D perhaps TRBD1 (6 bases). The germline V gene has CDR1 SGHRS and CDR2 YFSETQ. The CDR3 runs 16 residues. V lost 0 bases, J lost 1 base, and 13 bases lay in between. CDR3 sequence: CASSLGAQGPQETQYF. Written as DNA, the CDR3 is TGCGCCAGCAGCTTGGGGGCACAGGGACCCCAAGAGACCCAGTACTTC.

This chain links TRBV20-1 with TRBJ2-7, with D tentatively TRBD2 (6 bases). Germline V CDR1 and CDR2: DFQATT, SNEGSKA (reference sequence). V lost 0 bases, J lost 6 bases, and 15 bases lay in between. The CDR3 covers 14 residues. In DNA, the CDR3 is TGCAGTGCTAGAGATTTAACTAGCCGTGCCGAGCAGTACTTC. Its translation is CSARDLTSRAEQYF.

This clonotype was seen at least ten times. The chain joins TRBV6-1 to TRBJ2-5; the D gene could be TRBD1 or TRBD2 (5 bases each). Germline assignment: CDR1 MNHNS and CDR2 SASEGT. This CDR3 is built from 18 residues. Trimming cost V 6 bases and J 4 bases, with 27 bases left between them. The CDR3 sequence is CASRGPGREAQKVETQYF. Written as DNA, the CDR3 is TGTGCCAGCAGGGGACCGGGCAGAGAGGCCCAAAAGGTAGAGACCCAGTACTTC.

The chain joins TRBV24-1 to TRBJ1-2; tentatively, D is TRBD1 (5 bases). The CDR3 loop spans 14 amino acids. The ends were cut back, 3 bases at V and 5 bases at J, with 12 bases in the middle. CDR1 and CDR2 (germline): KGHDR, SFDVKD. DNA of the CDR3: TGTGCCACCAGTGATCCCCAGACAGATTATGGCTACACCTTC. Amino acid sequence: CATSDPQTDYGYTF.

Only one count was recorded for this clonotype. The chain uses TRBV30 and TRBJ1-1; a weak D match, TRBD1 (6 bases). V was cut by 4 bases and J by 2 bases, with 11 bases left in between. CDR1 GTSNPN and CDR2 SVGIG come from the germline V gene (reference sequence). The CDR3 has 13 amino acids. CDR3 residues: CAWTVGGNTEAFF. Written as DNA, the CDR3 is TGTGCCTGGACGGTAGGGGGAAACACTGAAGCTTTCTTT.

This clonotype appeared many times. V usage is TRBV7-2 and J usage is TRBJ2-1, with TRBD1 matching 10 bases. J was trimmed by 7 bases and V by 6 bases; bases with no gene match: 9. The CDR3 consists of 15 residues. Germline V lookup: CDR1 SGHTA, CDR2 FQGNSA. The CDR3 loop reads CASRSAGTGANEQFF. CDR3 bases: TGTGCCAGCAGGTCTGCCGGGACAGGGGCAAATGAGCAGTTCTTC. Supplemented by reference TRBV7-2 and TRBJ2-1, the full variable domain reads GAGVSQSPSNKVTEKGKDVELRCDPISGHTALYWYRQSLGQGLEFLIYFQGNSAPDKSGLPSDRFSAERTGGSVSTLTIQRTQQEDSAVYLCASRSAGTGANEQFFGPGTRLTVL.

In the case of this clonotype: Mismatch with germline at one junction end may stem from a read error. J is TRBJ1-2 and V is TRBV15; D is perhaps TRBD1 (6 bases). The CDR3 runs 15 residues. Germline V gene sequence: CDR1 LNHNV, CDR2 YYDKDF (reference sequence). CDR3 residues: CATSRDLDRSYGYTF. The DNA for the CDR3 is TGTGCCACCAGCCGAGACCTCGACAGGAGTTATGGCTACACCTTC.